This is a list of T cell receptor beta chains from one sample in a study of shared clonotypes between healthy human individuals. Sequencing used immunoSEQ multiplex PCR; TCRdb keeps in-frame clones, though not all of them. The sample lists roughly 1,500,000 clones, 95% to 99% seen once, with 0.4% to 0.55% in the top ten. What was sequenced was naive CD4+ T cells sorted from blood. Every receptor here comes from a man aged 30 to 39 in good health. The CDR3 runs from the conserved cysteine through the conserved F or W. Fields, in order: clone size, D gene, J gene, V gene, CDR3 protein, CDR3 DNA. A D gene is named only where the DNA matches it firmly. Rows give clone size only sometimes, using once, few, many, or a class for an expanded clone.

abundance: -; d_gene: -; j_gene: TRBJ2-5; v_gene: TRBV5-1; CDR3aa: CASSLGTVQETQYF; CDR3nt: TGCGCCAGCAGCCTCGGGACTGTTCAAGAGACCCAGTACTTC
abundance: -; d_gene: TRBD1; j_gene: TRBJ1-4; v_gene: TRBV18; CDR3aa: CASSRPTGDEKLFF; CDR3nt: TGTGCCAGCTCACGGCCTACAGGGGATGAAAAACTGTTTTTT
abundance: -; d_gene: -; j_gene: TRBJ2-7; v_gene: TRBV7-8; CDR3aa: CASSFQDSTASYEQYF; CDR3nt: TGTGCCAGCAGTTTCCAGGACAGCACTGCCTCCTACGAGCAGTACTTC
abundance: -; d_gene: -; j_gene: TRBJ2-5; v_gene: TRBV28; CDR3aa: CASFEAGGETQYF; CDR3nt: TGTGCCAGTTTCGAGGCAGGTGGGGAGACCCAGTACTTC
abundance: -; d_gene: -; j_gene: TRBJ2-1; v_gene: TRBV11-2; CDR3aa: CASSLGPYNEQFF; CDR3nt: TGTGCCAGCAGCTTAGGGCCTTACAATGAGCAGTTCTTC
abundance: -; d_gene: TRBD2; j_gene: TRBJ2-7; v_gene: TRBV7-2; CDR3aa: CASSPVREGQYEQYF; CDR3nt: TGTGCCAGCAGCCCCGTGAGGGAGGGCCAATACGAGCAGTACTTC
abundance: once; d_gene: -; j_gene: TRBJ2-5; v_gene: TRBV5-1; CDR3aa: CASSPDWKETQYF; CDR3nt: TGCGCCAGCAGCCCGGACTGGAAAGAGACCCAGTACTTC
abundance: once; d_gene: -; j_gene: TRBJ1-2; v_gene: TRBV2; CDR3aa: CASSRESGYTF; CDR3nt: TGTGCCAGCAGTCGCGAATCCGGCTACACCTTC
abundance: -; d_gene: -; j_gene: TRBJ1-1; v_gene: TRBV5-1; CDR3aa: CASSLAEGRGGRTEAFF; CDR3nt: TGCGCCAGCAGCTTGGCGGAGGGCAGGGGCGGTCGCACTGAAGCTTTCTTT
abundance: -; d_gene: -; j_gene: TRBJ2-2; v_gene: TRBV7-9; CDR3aa: CASSSLGTLNTGELFF; CDR3nt: TGTGCCAGCAGCTCGCTCGGGACACTTAACACCGGGGAGCTGTTTTTT
abundance: once; d_gene: -; j_gene: TRBJ2-7; v_gene: TRBV7-9; CDR3aa: CASSLHLSLEQYF; CDR3nt: TGTGCCAGCAGCTTGCACCTCTCCCTCGAGCAGTACTTC
abundance: -; d_gene: -; j_gene: TRBJ1-1; v_gene: TRBV7-6; CDR3aa: CASSADNTEAFF; CDR3nt: TGTGCCAGCAGCGCAGACAACACTGAAGCTTTCTTT
abundance: -; d_gene: TRBD1; j_gene: TRBJ1-1; v_gene: TRBV5-1; CDR3aa: CASGTGNMNTEAFF; CDR3nt: TGCGCCAGCGGGACAGGGAATATGAACACTGAAGCTTTCTTT
abundance: -; d_gene: -; j_gene: TRBJ2-7; v_gene: TRBV29-1; CDR3aa: CSVEGDSYEQYF; CDR3nt: TGCAGCGTTGAGGGAGATTCCTACGAGCAGTACTTC
abundance: -; d_gene: -; j_gene: TRBJ2-1; v_gene: TRBV5-4; CDR3aa: CASSLVFGGGNEQFF; CDR3nt: TGTGCCAGCAGCTTGGTCTTCGGTGGTGGGAATGAGCAGTTCTTC
abundance: once; d_gene: -; j_gene: TRBJ2-7; v_gene: TRBV10-3; CDR3aa: CAISEVASKATYEQYF; CDR3nt: TGTGCCATCAGTGAGGTAGCGTCCAAAGCCACCTACGAGCAGTACTTC
abundance: -; d_gene: -; j_gene: TRBJ2-5; v_gene: TRBV27; CDR3aa: CASSLWGKETQYF; CDR3nt: TGTGCCAGCAGTTTGTGGGGGAAGGAGACCCAGTACTTC
abundance: -; d_gene: TRBD1; j_gene: TRBJ1-2; v_gene: TRBV5-1; CDR3aa: CASGQGGDYGYTF; CDR3nt: TGCGCCAGCGGACAGGGCGGGGACTATGGCTACACCTTC
abundance: -; d_gene: TRBD2; j_gene: TRBJ2-1; v_gene: TRBV7-9; CDR3aa: CASSPRGLAGEDEQFF; CDR3nt: TGTGCCAGCAGCCCCCGAGGACTAGCGGGCGAGGATGAGCAGTTCTTC
abundance: -; d_gene: TRBD2; j_gene: TRBJ2-1; v_gene: TRBV5-1; CDR3aa: CASSLTSGRRGYNEQFF; CDR3nt: TGCGCCAGCAGCTTGACTAGCGGGCGAAGGGGTTACAATGAGCAGTTCTTC
abundance: -; d_gene: -; j_gene: TRBJ2-3; v_gene: TRBV5-1; CDR3aa: CASSLDPGENTQYF; CDR3nt: TGCGCCAGCAGCTTGGATCCAGGGGAGAATACGCAGTATTTT
abundance: -; d_gene: -; j_gene: TRBJ2-6; v_gene: TRBV5-1; CDR3aa: CASSSSVSGANVLTF; CDR3nt: TGCGCCAGCAGCTCCTCGGTCTCTGGGGCCAACGTCCTGACTTTC
abundance: -; d_gene: -; j_gene: TRBJ2-2; v_gene: TRBV5-1; CDR3aa: CASKEQGGELFF; CDR3nt: TGCGCCAGCAAGGAACAGGGCGGGGAGCTGTTTTTT
abundance: -; d_gene: TRBD1; j_gene: TRBJ1-2; v_gene: TRBV6-6; CDR3aa: CASSSRQGSNYGYTF; CDR3nt: TGTGCCAGCAGTTCCCGACAGGGCTCTAACTATGGCTACACCTTC
abundance: -; d_gene: -; j_gene: TRBJ1-4; v_gene: TRBV4-1; CDR3aa: CASSQGRRANEKLFF; CDR3nt: TGCGCCAGCAGCCAGGGGAGAAGAGCTAATGAAAAACTGTTTTTT
abundance: -; d_gene: -; j_gene: TRBJ2-7; v_gene: TRBV7-9; CDR3aa: CASSSRDPFADEQYF; CDR3nt: TGTGCCAGCAGCTCCCGAGACCCTTTCGCGGACGAGCAGTACTTC
abundance: -; d_gene: -; j_gene: TRBJ2-7; v_gene: TRBV6-1; CDR3aa: CASSQAASYEQYF; CDR3nt: TGTGCCAGCAGCCAAGCAGCGTCCTACGAGCAGTACTTC
abundance: -; d_gene: -; j_gene: TRBJ1-4; v_gene: TRBV7-9; CDR3aa: CASSQGTTTLEKLFF; CDR3nt: TGTGCCAGCAGCCAGGGGACAACAACACTAGAAAAACTGTTTTTT
abundance: -; d_gene: -; j_gene: TRBJ1-2; v_gene: TRBV18; CDR3aa: CASSPPGGLSNGYTF; CDR3nt: TGTGCCAGCTCACCACCGGGGGGACTCTCGAATGGCTACACCTTC
abundance: -; d_gene: TRBD2; j_gene: TRBJ2-1; v_gene: TRBV12-5; CDR3aa: CASGLRLAGVYNEQFF; CDR3nt: TGTGCTAGTGGTTTGAGGCTAGCGGGAGTGTACAATGAGCAGTTCTTC
abundance: once; d_gene: -; j_gene: TRBJ1-4; v_gene: TRBV27; CDR3aa: CASRGGANEKLFF; CDR3nt: TGTGCCAGCAGAGGGGGTGCTAATGAAAAACTGTTTTTT